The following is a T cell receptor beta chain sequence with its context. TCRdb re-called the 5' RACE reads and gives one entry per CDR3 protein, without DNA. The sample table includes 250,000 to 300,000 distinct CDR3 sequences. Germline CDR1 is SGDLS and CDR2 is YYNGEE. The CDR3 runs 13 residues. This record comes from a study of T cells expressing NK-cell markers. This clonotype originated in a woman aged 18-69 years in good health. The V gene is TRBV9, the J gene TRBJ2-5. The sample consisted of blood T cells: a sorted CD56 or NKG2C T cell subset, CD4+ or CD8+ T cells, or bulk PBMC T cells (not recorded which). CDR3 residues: CASSFDTRETQYF.